This T cell receptor (beta chain) came from a study of beta chain features in type 1 diabetes. Study in general: Analysis included 107,917,701 sorted cells drawn from all samples.

Each of the sorted populations had a purity greater than 95%. Whole-study results and caveats: Insertions at VDJ junctions were less frequent in type 1 diabetes patients. These patients also deleted more nucleotides at the same junctions.

For this clone: Its cognate antigen is unknown.

Trimming took off 4 bases at V and 2 bases at J, with 13 bases between the two ends. The germline CDR1 and CDR2 sequences are MNHNS and SASEGT. This CDR3 spans 15 amino acids. The authors reverse transcribed all of the isolated RNA, so sequencing captured expressed TCRB transcripts. The assay was immunoSEQ multiplex PCR, and TCRdb's table has in-frame clones only and misses some. Of 200,000 to 250,000 clones listed, 11% are singletons. The sequencing sample was made of central memory CD4+ T cells from blood. The chain is built from TRBV6-1 and TRBJ2-3; D gene uncertain. This clonotype originated in a man in his late teens or twenties in good health. The CDR3, as DNA: TGTGCCAGCAGTGGGAATAGATTAAACACAGATACGCAGTATTTT. This sequence encodes CASSGNRLNTDTQYF.